In this sample, the clone carrying this TCR beta chain turned up many times. Its antigen is unidentified. V shed 6 bases and J shed 6 bases, with 16 bases lying between them. The CDR3 has 15 residues. Per germline, CDR1 KGHDR and CDR2 SFDVKD. The sample originates from a study of T cell responses to AZD1222 COVID-19 vaccine. Study as a whole: Pooling of second doses given at about 4 or about 12 weeks was done. Study-level results: Seropositivity was recorded at baseline in only five to seven AZD1222 recipients. It should be noted that donors were predominantly white British and more often female, and clonal diversity was possibly underestimated. After two AZD1222 doses, spike-specific TCR breadth and depth rose versus day 0.

Using immunoSEQ multiplex PCR, the repertoire was profiled, and TCRdb retains in-frame clones only, with some absent. This sample has roughly 92,000 clones, with nearly 90% found just once. The V gene is TRBV24-1, the J gene TRBJ2-2, with D perhaps matching TRBD1 (7 bases). Sequencing used peripheral blood, obtained on day 0 of AZD1222 vaccination. The sequence came from an adult in good health. The CDR3 protein is CATSWGDREAGELFF. The CDR3 bases are TGTGCCACCAGTTGGGGAGACAGGGAGGCCGGGGAGCTGTTTTTT.